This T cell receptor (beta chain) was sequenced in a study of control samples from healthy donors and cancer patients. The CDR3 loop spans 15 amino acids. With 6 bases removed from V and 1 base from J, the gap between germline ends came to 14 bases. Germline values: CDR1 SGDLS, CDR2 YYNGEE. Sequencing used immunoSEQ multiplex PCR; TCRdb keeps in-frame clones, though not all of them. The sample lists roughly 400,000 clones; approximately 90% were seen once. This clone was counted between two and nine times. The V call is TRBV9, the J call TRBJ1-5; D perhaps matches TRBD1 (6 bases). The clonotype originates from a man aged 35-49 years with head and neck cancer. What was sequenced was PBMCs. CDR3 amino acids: CASTRGHNSNQPQHF. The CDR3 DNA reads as TGTGCCAGCACAAGGGGACACAACAGCAATCAGCCCCAGCATTTT.